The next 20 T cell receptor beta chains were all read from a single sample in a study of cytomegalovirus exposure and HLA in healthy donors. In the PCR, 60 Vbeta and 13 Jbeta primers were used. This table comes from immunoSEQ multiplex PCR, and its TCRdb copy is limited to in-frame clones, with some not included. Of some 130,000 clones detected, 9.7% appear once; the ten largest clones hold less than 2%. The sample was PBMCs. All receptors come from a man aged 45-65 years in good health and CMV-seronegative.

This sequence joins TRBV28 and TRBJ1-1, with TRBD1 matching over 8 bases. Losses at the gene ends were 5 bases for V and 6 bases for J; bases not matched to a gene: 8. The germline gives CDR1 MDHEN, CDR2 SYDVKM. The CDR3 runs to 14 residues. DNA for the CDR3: TGTGCCAGCAGTCAAACAGGGGGTAGGGCTGAAGCTTTCTTT. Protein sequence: CASSQTGGRAEAFF.

CDR3 loop: CASSIVGEPGYNSPLHF. In DNA, the CDR3 is TGTGCCAGTAGTATCGTTGGGGAGCCAGGATATAATTCACCCCTCCACTTT. The chain couples TRBV19 to TRBJ1-6; D gene unclear. V lost 3 bases to trimming and J lost 4 bases, with 16 bases between them. Per the germline V gene, CDR1 is LNHDA and CDR2 is SQIVND (reference sequence). The CDR3 sequence is 17 residues long.

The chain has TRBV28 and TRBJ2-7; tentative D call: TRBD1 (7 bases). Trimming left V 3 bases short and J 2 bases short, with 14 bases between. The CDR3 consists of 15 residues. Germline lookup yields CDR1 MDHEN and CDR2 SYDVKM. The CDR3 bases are TGTGCCAGCAGTTTTTCGGACAGGACTACCTACGAGCAGTACTTC. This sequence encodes CASSFSDRTTYEQYF.

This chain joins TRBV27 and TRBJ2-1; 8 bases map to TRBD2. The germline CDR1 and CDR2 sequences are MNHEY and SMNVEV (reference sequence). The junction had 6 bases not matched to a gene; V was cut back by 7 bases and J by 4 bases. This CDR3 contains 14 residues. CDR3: CASTGGGAYNEQFF. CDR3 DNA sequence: TGTGCCAGCACCGGGGGGGGAGCGTACAATGAGCAGTTCTTC.

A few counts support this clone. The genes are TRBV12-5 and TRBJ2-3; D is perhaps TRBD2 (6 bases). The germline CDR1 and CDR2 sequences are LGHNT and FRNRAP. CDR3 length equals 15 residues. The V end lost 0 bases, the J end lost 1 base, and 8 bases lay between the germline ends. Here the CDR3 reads CASGLVGGRTDTQYF. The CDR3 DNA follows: TGTGCTAGTGGTTTGGTAGGAGGGCGCACAGATACGCAGTATTTT.

CDR3 sequence reads: CASSPRKGDRGTSPLHF. The CDR3 DNA is TGTGCCAGCTCACCAAGGAAGGGGGACAGGGGGACTTCACCCCTCCACTTT. The chain uses TRBV18 and TRBJ1-6; 11 nucleotides match TRBD1. The CDR3 covers 17 residues. J lost 9 bases, V lost 2 bases, and 9 bases had no gene match. Germline V gene data show CDR1 as KGHSH and CDR2 as LQKENI.

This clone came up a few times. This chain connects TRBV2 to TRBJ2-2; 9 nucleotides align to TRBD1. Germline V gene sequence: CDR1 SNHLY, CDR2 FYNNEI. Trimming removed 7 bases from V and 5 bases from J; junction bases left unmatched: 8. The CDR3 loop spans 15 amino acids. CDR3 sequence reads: CASNTGGMGTGELFF. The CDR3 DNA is TGTGCCAGCAACACAGGGGGCATGGGGACCGGGGAGCTGTTTTTT.

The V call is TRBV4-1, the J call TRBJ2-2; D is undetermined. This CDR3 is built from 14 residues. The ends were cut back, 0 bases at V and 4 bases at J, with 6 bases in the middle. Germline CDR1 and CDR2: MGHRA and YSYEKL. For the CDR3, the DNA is TGCGCCAGCAGCCAAGATCCCCGCACCGGGGAGCTGTTTTTT. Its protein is CASSQDPRTGELFF.

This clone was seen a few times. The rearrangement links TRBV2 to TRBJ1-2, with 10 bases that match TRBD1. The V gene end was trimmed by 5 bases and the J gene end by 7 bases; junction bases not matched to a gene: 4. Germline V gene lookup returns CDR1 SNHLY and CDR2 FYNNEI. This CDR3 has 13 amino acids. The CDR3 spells CASSPGQGFGYTF. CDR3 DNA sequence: TGTGCCAGCAGTCCGGGACAGGGGTTTGGCTACACCTTC. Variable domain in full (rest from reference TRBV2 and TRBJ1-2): EPEVTQTPSHQVTQMGQEVILRCVPISNHLYFYWYRQILGQKVEFLVSFYNNEISEKSEIFDDQFSVERPDGSNFTLKIRSTKLEDSAMYFCASSPGQGFGYTFGSGTRLTVV.

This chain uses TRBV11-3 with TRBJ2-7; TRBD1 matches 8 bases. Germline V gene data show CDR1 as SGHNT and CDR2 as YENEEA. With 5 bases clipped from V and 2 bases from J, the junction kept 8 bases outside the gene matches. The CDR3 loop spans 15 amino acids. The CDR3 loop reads CASSGGQGVTYEQYF. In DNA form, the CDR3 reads TGTGCCAGCAGCGGAGGACAGGGCGTAACCTACGAGCAGTACTTC.

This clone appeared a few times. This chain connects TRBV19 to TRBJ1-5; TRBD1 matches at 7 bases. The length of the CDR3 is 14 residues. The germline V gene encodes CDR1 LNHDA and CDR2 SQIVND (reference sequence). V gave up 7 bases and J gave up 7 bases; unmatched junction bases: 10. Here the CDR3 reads CASNRQGEEQPQHF. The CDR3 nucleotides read TGTGCCAGTAACCGACAGGGCGAGGAGCAGCCCCAGCATTTT.

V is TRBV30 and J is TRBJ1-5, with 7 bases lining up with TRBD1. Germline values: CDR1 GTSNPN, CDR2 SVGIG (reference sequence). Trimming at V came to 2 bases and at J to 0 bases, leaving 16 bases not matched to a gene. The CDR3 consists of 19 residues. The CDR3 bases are TGTGCCTGGAGTCCCAATTGGGGGACAGAAATACTTAGCAATCAGCCCCAGCATTTT. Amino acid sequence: CAWSPNWGTEILSNQPQHF.

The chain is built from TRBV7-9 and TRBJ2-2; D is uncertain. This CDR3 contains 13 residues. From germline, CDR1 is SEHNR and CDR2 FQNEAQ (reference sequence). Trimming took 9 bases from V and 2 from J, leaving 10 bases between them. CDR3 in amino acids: CARRSANTGELFF. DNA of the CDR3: TGTGCCAGGAGGTCTGCCAACACCGGGGAGCTGTTTTTT.

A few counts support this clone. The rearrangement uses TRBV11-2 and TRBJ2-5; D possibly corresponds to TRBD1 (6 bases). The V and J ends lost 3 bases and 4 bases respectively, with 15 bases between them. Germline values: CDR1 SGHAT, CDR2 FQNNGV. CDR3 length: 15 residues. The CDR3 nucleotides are TGTGCCAGCAGCTTGAGACCGAGAGGGGGAGAGACCCAGTACTTC. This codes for CASSLRPRGGETQYF.

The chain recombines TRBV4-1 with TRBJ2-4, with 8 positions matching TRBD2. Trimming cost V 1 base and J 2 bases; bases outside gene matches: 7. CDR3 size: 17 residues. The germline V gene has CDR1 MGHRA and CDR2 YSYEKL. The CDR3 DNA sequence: TGCGCCAGCAGCCAAGTGGGGCGGGGGGCGCCCAAAAACATTCAGTACTTC. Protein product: CASSQVGRGAPKNIQYF.

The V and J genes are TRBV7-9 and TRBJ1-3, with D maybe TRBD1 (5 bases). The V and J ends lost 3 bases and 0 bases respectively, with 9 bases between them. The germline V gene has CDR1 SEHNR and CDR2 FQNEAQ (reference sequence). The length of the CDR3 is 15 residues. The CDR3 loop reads CASSFRVSSGNTIYF. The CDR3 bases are TGTGCCAGCAGCTTCAGGGTGAGCTCTGGAAACACCATATATTTT.

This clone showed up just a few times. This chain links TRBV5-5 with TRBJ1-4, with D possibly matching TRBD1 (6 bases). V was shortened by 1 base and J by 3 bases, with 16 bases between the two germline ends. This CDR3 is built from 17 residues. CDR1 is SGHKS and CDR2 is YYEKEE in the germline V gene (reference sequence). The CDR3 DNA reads TGTGCCAGCAGCTTGTCCCTGGGGGCGGGAGCTAATGAAAAACTGTTTTTT. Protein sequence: CASSLSLGAGANEKLFF.

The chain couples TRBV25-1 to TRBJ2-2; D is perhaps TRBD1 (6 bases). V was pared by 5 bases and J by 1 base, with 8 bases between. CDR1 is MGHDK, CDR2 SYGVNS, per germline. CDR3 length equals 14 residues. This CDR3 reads CASSSQGNTGELFF. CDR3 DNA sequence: TGTGCCAGCAGTTCACAGGGGAACACCGGGGAGCTGTTTTTT.

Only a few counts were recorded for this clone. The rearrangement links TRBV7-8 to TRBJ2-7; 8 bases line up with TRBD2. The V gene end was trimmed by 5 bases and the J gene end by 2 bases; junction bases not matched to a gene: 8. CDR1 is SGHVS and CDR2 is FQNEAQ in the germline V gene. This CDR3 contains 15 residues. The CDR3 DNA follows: TGTGCCAGCAGCCGCGGGGGGCAGAAGGCCTACGAGCAGTACTTC. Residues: CASSRGGQKAYEQYF.

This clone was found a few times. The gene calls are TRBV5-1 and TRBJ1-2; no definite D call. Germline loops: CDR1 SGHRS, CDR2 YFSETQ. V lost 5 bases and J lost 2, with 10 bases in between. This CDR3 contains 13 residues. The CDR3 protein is CASRFQENYGYTF. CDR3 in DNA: TGCGCCAGCAGATTCCAGGAAAACTATGGCTACACCTTC.